This is a list of T cell receptor beta chains from one sample in a study of blood T cell repertoires in COVID-19. Sequencing used immunoSEQ multiplex PCR; TCRdb keeps in-frame clones, though not all of them. The sample includes 150,000 or so clones, approximately 85% of them seen just once. The specimen was peripheral blood. The source of these receptors is a man aged 60 to 75 with COVID-19, enrolled during active disease. CDR3s include the opening cysteine and the closing phenylalanine or tryptophan. Fields, in order: clone size, V gene, J gene, D gene, CDR3 DNA, CDR3 protein. D genes are given only for firm matches. Expanded clones get a size class; other rows say once, few or many, or leave the size out.

clone_size: -
v_call: TRBV30
j_call: TRBJ2-6
d_call: -
cdr3_nt: TGTGCCTGGAGTCTAAAGTTAGGCGGAGGGGCCAACGTCCTGACTTTC
cdr3_aa: CAWSLKLGGGANVLTF

clone_size: -
v_call: TRBV5-4
j_call: TRBJ2-5
d_call: TRBD2
cdr3_nt: TGTGCCAGCAGCTCGGGAGGGCAGGAGACCCAGTACTTC
cdr3_aa: CASSSGGQETQYF

clone_size: -
v_call: TRBV7-2
j_call: TRBJ1-4
d_call: -
cdr3_nt: TGTGCCAGCAGCTTAGCGGGGGCATTGAATGAAAAACTGTTTTTT
cdr3_aa: CASSLAGALNEKLFF

clone_size: -
v_call: TRBV6-2/TRBV6-3
j_call: TRBJ2-5
d_call: TRBD2
cdr3_nt: TGTGCCAGCAGTTACGTTGGGGGGGTCCAAGAGACCCAGTACTTC
cdr3_aa: CASSYVGGVQETQYF

clone_size: -
v_call: TRBV27
j_call: TRBJ1-6
d_call: -
cdr3_nt: TGTGCCAGCAGTTCCCCGGGGGGCGTAAATTCACCCCTCCACTTT
cdr3_aa: CASSSPGGVNSPLHF

clone_size: once
v_call: TRBV18
j_call: TRBJ1-4
d_call: -
cdr3_nt: TGTGCCAGCTCACCGGGACTTGAAGAAAAACTGTTTTTT
cdr3_aa: CASSPGLEEKLFF

clone_size: -
v_call: TRBV18
j_call: TRBJ1-3
d_call: -
cdr3_nt: TGTGCCAGCTCACCCAAACAGGGCGCTGGAAACACCATATATTTT
cdr3_aa: CASSPKQGAGNTIYF

clone_size: -
v_call: TRBV29-1
j_call: TRBJ2-7
d_call: -
cdr3_nt: TGCAGCGTTGGTCGGGAGTTATCTGGGGGGGCCACGGTATACGAGCAGTACTTC
cdr3_aa: CSVGRELSGGATVYEQYF

clone_size: few
v_call: TRBV7-3
j_call: TRBJ1-2
d_call: -
cdr3_nt: TGTGCCAGCAGCCCAACGGGTAACTATGGCTACACCTTC
cdr3_aa: CASSPTGNYGYTF

clone_size: -
v_call: TRBV7-2
j_call: TRBJ1-6
d_call: TRBD1
cdr3_nt: TGTGCCAGCAGCTCCCCAACAGGGGGGAATTCACCCCTCCACTTT
cdr3_aa: CASSSPTGGNSPLHF

clone_size: once
v_call: TRBV7-2
j_call: TRBJ1-1
d_call: TRBD1
cdr3_nt: TGTGCCAGCAGACCCGGGACAGGGGCCCCTGAAGCTTTCTTT
cdr3_aa: CASRPGTGAPEAFF

clone_size: -
v_call: TRBV19
j_call: TRBJ2-2
d_call: -
cdr3_nt: TGTGCCAGTAGTATTCCGGTCACCGGGGAGCTGTTTTTT
cdr3_aa: CASSIPVTGELFF

clone_size: -
v_call: TRBV25-1
j_call: TRBJ2-7
d_call: -
cdr3_nt: TGTGCCAGCAGCGACAGAGGAGCCGTCTACGAGCAGTACTTC
cdr3_aa: CASSDRGAVYEQYF

clone_size: -
v_call: TRBV18
j_call: TRBJ2-1
d_call: -
cdr3_nt: TGTGCCAGCTCACCGGCAGGACTCAATGAGCAGTTCTTC
cdr3_aa: CASSPAGLNEQFF

clone_size: few
v_call: TRBV6-4
j_call: TRBJ2-1
d_call: TRBD2
cdr3_nt: TGTGCCAGGTGGGGTACTAGCGGGGGGTTCTCCTACAATGAGCAGTTCTTC
cdr3_aa: CARWGTSGGFSYNEQFF

clone_size: -
v_call: TRBV27
j_call: TRBJ1-5
d_call: -
cdr3_nt: TGTGCCAGCAGTTTTATCGTCCAGGGTGGGAAGAGCAATCAGCCCCAGCATTTT
cdr3_aa: CASSFIVQGGKSNQPQHF

clone_size: once
v_call: TRBV27
j_call: TRBJ2-3
d_call: TRBD1
cdr3_nt: TGTGCCAGCAGCCGCCCCCCCGGGACAGGGGCATCAGATACGCAGTATTTT
cdr3_aa: CASSRPPGTGASDTQYF

clone_size: -
v_call: TRBV6-1
j_call: TRBJ1-1
d_call: -
cdr3_nt: TGTGCCAGCAGTGGGACCGGAATCTGGGGAGACTACTTGAACACTGAAGCTTTCTTT
cdr3_aa: CASSGTGIWGDYLNTEAFF

clone_size: -
v_call: TRBV5-1
j_call: TRBJ1-5
d_call: TRBD1
cdr3_nt: TGCGCCAGCAGCTTAGGGACAGCCAATCAGCCCCAGCATTTT
cdr3_aa: CASSLGTANQPQHF

clone_size: -
v_call: TRBV4-2
j_call: TRBJ2-3
d_call: -
cdr3_nt: TGTGCCAGCAGCCAAGTAACTTCCAGCACAGATACGCAGTATTTT
cdr3_aa: CASSQVTSSTDTQYF

clone_size: -
v_call: TRBV5-1
j_call: TRBJ2-5
d_call: -
cdr3_nt: TGCGCCAGCTTCGACAGCGAACAAGAGACCCAGTACTTC
cdr3_aa: CASFDSEQETQYF

clone_size: -
v_call: TRBV12-3/TRBV12-4
j_call: TRBJ1-1
d_call: -
cdr3_nt: TGTGCCAGCAGTTTACCTACCAGGGTTCGAGCTTTCTTT
cdr3_aa: CASSLPTRVRAFF

clone_size: -
v_call: TRBV11-3
j_call: TRBJ2-3
d_call: TRBD2
cdr3_nt: TGTGCCAGCAGCCCCTATGGGGGGGTTGGAGGCACAGATACGCAGTATTTT
cdr3_aa: CASSPYGGVGGTDTQYF

clone_size: -
v_call: TRBV29-1
j_call: TRBJ2-7
d_call: TRBD2
cdr3_nt: TGCAGCGTTGAGATACTAGCGGGAGGACTCTACGAGCAGTACTTC
cdr3_aa: CSVEILAGGLYEQYF

clone_size: -
v_call: TRBV12-3/TRBV12-4
j_call: TRBJ1-2
d_call: TRBD1
cdr3_nt: TGTGCCAGCAGTTTACGGGACAGGGGCGGCTACACCTTC
cdr3_aa: CASSLRDRGGYTF

clone_size: -
v_call: TRBV30
j_call: TRBJ1-2
d_call: -
cdr3_nt: TGTGCCTGGGCCCTCGGACACAGGAATGGCTACACCTTC
cdr3_aa: CAWALGHRNGYTF

clone_size: -
v_call: TRBV10-3
j_call: TRBJ2-7
d_call: TRBD1
cdr3_nt: TGTGCCATCAGTCCTCGACAGGGGGACCACGAGCAGTACTTC
cdr3_aa: CAISPRQGDHEQYF

clone_size: once
v_call: TRBV19
j_call: TRBJ1-6
d_call: -
cdr3_nt: TGTGCCGCCTCCGGGGTACAGGGTAATTCACCCCTCCACTTT
cdr3_aa: CAASGVQGNSPLHF

clone_size: -
v_call: TRBV16
j_call: TRBJ1-2
d_call: -
cdr3_nt: TGTGCCAGCAGCCAATCCCGGGAGACGAACTATGGCTACACCTTC
cdr3_aa: CASSQSRETNYGYTF

clone_size: few
v_call: TRBV11-3
j_call: TRBJ2-7
d_call: TRBD1
cdr3_nt: TGTGCCAGCAGCTCAATACAGGGGAGAAAGACCTACGAGCAGTACTTC
cdr3_aa: CASSSIQGRKTYEQYF

clone_size: -
v_call: TRBV28
j_call: TRBJ2-5
d_call: TRBD2
cdr3_nt: TGTGCCAGCACCTCCGCGACTAGCTCCTCTTATGGGACCCAGTACTTC
cdr3_aa: CASTSATSSSYGTQYF

clone_size: -
v_call: TRBV19
j_call: TRBJ2-1
d_call: TRBD2
cdr3_nt: TGTGCCAGTCGACTAGCGGGAGGGCCACATGATGAGCAGTTCTTC
cdr3_aa: CASRLAGGPHDEQFF

clone_size: -
v_call: TRBV19
j_call: TRBJ1-1
d_call: TRBD1
cdr3_nt: TGTGCCAGTATCCACAGGGGCGCTAACACTGAAGCTTTCTTT
cdr3_aa: CASIHRGANTEAFF

clone_size: -
v_call: TRBV7-6
j_call: TRBJ2-2
d_call: -
cdr3_nt: TGTGCCAGCAGCTTAGGGCACGGAGGGACCGGGGAGCTGTTTTTT
cdr3_aa: CASSLGHGGTGELFF

clone_size: -
v_call: TRBV19
j_call: TRBJ1-5
d_call: TRBD1
cdr3_nt: TGTGCCAGTAGTATGAGGACAGGGCTTCAGCCCCAGCATTTT
cdr3_aa: CASSMRTGLQPQHF

clone_size: -
v_call: TRBV5-1
j_call: TRBJ1-2
d_call: -
cdr3_nt: TGCGCCAGCAGCTTGTCAGCAGGGCTCTATGGCTACACCTTC
cdr3_aa: CASSLSAGLYGYTF